Listed below are T cell receptor beta chains from one sample, sequenced in a study of beta chain features in type 1 diabetes. Assay used: immunoSEQ multiplex PCR; TCRdb lists only in-frame clones, some missing. The data hold over 300,000 clones, with around 9.3% observed a single time. The sequencing sample was made of central memory CD4+ T cells from blood. These TCRs come from a man aged 30 to 39 with type 1 diabetes. The conserved cysteine and the conserved F or W are not part of the CDR3 here. For some rows the clone size is stated as once, few or many, or as a class when expanded; others skip it.

size	V	J	length	CDR3
many	TRBV7-2	TRBJ1-5	11	ASSLPNFQPQH
-	TRBV7-2	TRBJ2-3	11	ASSFPDTDTQY
few	TRBV29-1	TRBJ2-3	10	SVYPGVDTQY
-	TRBV20-1	TRBJ2-5	9	SARDGPRGH
few	TRBV5-4	TRBJ1-2	12	ASSPPDRESGYT
few	TRBV6-6	TRBJ2-3	11	ASSAWVADTQY
few	TRBV5-6	TRBJ1-5	14	ASSSASGRPNQPQH
-	TRBV19	TRBJ2-7	11	ASSITGTYEQY
few	TRBV7-9	TRBJ2-3	10	ASSFQGETQY
few	TRBV4-3	TRBJ2-1	14	ASSQAHRSLHDEQF
few	TRBV2	TRBJ1-2	12	ASSSSQGDYGYT
once	TRBV5-1	TRBJ1-3	12	ASSSTGQGNTIY
-	TRBV5-4	TRBJ1-5	13	ASRSADSVNQPQH
few	TRBV7-9	TRBJ2-5	13	ASSRDGGGPPTQY
-	TRBV29-1	TRBJ2-5	11	SATGVGEETQY
few	TRBV11-2	TRBJ1-1	10	ASSQPRTEAF
many	TRBV6-1	TRBJ2-7	14	ASSEEGPSTRYEQY
-	TRBV9	TRBJ2-2	14	ASSVGQRGHTGELF
few	TRBV6-5	TRBJ1-1	11	ASRRTQGTEAF
-	TRBV5-1	TRBJ2-1	15	ASSWLPGTGRRNEQF
once	TRBV5-1	TRBJ1-4	13	ASSLTGETNEKLF
-	TRBV7-9	TRBJ2-7	11	ASSLRDFGEQY
-	TRBV5-4	TRBJ2-3	13	ASSLSASEADTQY
-	TRBV9	TRBJ1-1	13	ASSVVGGGNTEAF
-	TRBV7-9	TRBJ2-5	12	ASSVQGGQETQY
-	TRBV7-9	TRBJ1-1	10	ASSHSNTEAF
few	TRBV7-2	TRBJ2-1	12	ASSPPGGNNEQF
few	TRBV11-2	TRBJ2-7	15	ASSLDILVTGTYEQY
few	TRBV18	TRBJ1-2	10	ASSPASYGYT
-	TRBV4-3	TRBJ1-5	13	ASSQETGGNQPQH
few	TRBV11-2	TRBJ2-3	14	ASSLVPMGHTDTQY
few	TRBV14	TRBJ2-3	16	ASSHLTGRRSSTDTQY
few	TRBV4-1	TRBJ1-1	12	ASSQETVNTEAF
few	TRBV7-8	TRBJ2-5	14	ASSLFPSGGPRAQY
few	TRBV18	TRBJ1-1	11	ASSTKDGTEAF
-	TRBV7-2	TRBJ2-7	12	ASSLPGQGYEQY
-	TRBV10-1	TRBJ2-5	12	ASSAGRAQETQY
-	TRBV7-2	TRBJ2-3	13	ASSLQVASTDTQY
-	TRBV6-5	TRBJ2-2	12	ASRPTQGTGELF
few	TRBV7-2	TRBJ2-2	13	ASSFAGVKAGELF
-	TRBV4-2	TRBJ1-6	13	ASSQQSQSNSPLH
few	TRBV12-2	TRBJ2-7	17	ASRANIFGGRTASYEQY
-	TRBV10-3	TRBJ1-1	11	AIRGTGDTEAF
-	TRBV5-6	TRBJ2-1	13	ASSLRLSSYNEQF
few	TRBV7-9	TRBJ1-2	10	ASSSTDYGYT
many	TRBV5-4	TRBJ2-5	16	ASSPGQGGPSRRETQY
few	TRBV7-9	TRBJ1-1	10	ASSLSGTEAF
many	TRBV4-3	TRBJ2-6	15	ASSQDRQNSGANVLT
few	TRBV7-2	TRBJ2-3	13	ASNPLGGNTDTQY
-	TRBV4-3	TRBJ1-4	14	ASSRNRDAINEKLF